In this sample, the clone carrying this T cell receptor (beta chain) turned up once. The PCR used 60 Vbeta and 13 Jbeta primers. TCRdb keeps only in-frame clones here, not all; method: immunoSEQ multiplex PCR. The data hold 150,000 to 200,000 clones, with approximately 80% observed a single time. The data were obtained in a study of cytomegalovirus exposure and HLA in healthy donors. The CDR3 has 14 amino acids. Trimming left V 7 bases short and J 7 bases short, with 16 bases between. Per the germline V gene, CDR1 is MDHEN and CDR2 is SYDVKM. Sequencing input: PBMCs. The chain recombines TRBV28 with TRBJ2-2, with D perhaps TRBD2 (7 bases). This TCR came from a woman in her late teens or twenties in good health and CMV-seronegative. The CDR3 is CASKVGGANGELFF. The CDR3 DNA is TGTGCCAGCAAAGTAGGGGGGGCTAACGGGGAGCTGTTTTTT. Looking up the rest from reference TRBV28 and TRBJ2-2 gives the full variable domain: DVKVTQSSRYLVKRTGEKVFLECVQDMDHENMFWYRQDPGLGLRLIYFSYDVKMKEKGDIPEGYSVSREKKERFSLILESASTNQTSMYLCASKVGGANGELFFGEGSRLTVL.